This is a list of T cell receptor beta chains from one sample in a study of Ad26.COV2.S vaccination and SARS-CoV-2 variants. Repertoires were generated with immunoSEQ multiplex PCR, while TCRdb's copy carries only in-frame clones and drops some. This sample has roughly 420,000 clones; roughly 89% occur once, and the top ten carry about 2.5%. The input for sequencing was peripheral blood, taken in a trial of Ad26.COV2.S vaccine versus placebo. These receptors all come from a person aged 18 to 65 who received the Ad26.COV2.S COVID-19 vaccine or a placebo. CDR3s include the opening cysteine and the closing phenylalanine or tryptophan. A D gene is named only where the DNA matches it firmly.

TRBV27	TRBD1	TRBJ1-1	TGTGCCAGCGCGGCGACAGGGGAGACTGAAGCTTTCTTT	CASAATGETEAFF
TRBV5-6	-	TRBJ1-2	TGTGCCAGCAGCTTGGAGGGGTTCCCCGACCCTTATGGCTACACCTTC	CASSLEGFPDPYGYTF
TRBV7-3	TRBD2	TRBJ2-5	TGTGCCAGCAGCCCTAGCGGCCAAGAGACCCAGTACTTC	CASSPSGQETQYF
TRBV5-1	-	TRBJ1-5	TGCGCAAGTATCGGGGGTCGTCGGCCCCAGCATTTT	CASIGGRRPQHF
TRBV6-2/TRBV6-3	TRBD1	TRBJ1-1	TGTGCCAGCAGTTTGACAGGGGGGTACACTGAAGCTTTCTTT	CASSLTGGYTEAFF
TRBV4-3	-	TRBJ2-2	TGCGCCAGCAGCCAAGATTTAACAGAGAGCAACACCGGGGAGCTGTTTTTT	CASSQDLTESNTGELFF
TRBV2	TRBD1	TRBJ1-5	TGTGCCAGCAGTGGGGGGACAGGGAGTAAGGAGCCCCAGCATTTT	CASSGGTGSKEPQHF
TRBV2	-	TRBJ1-5	TGTGCCAGCAGTGAAAGGGCAAGCAATCAGCCCCAGCATTTT	CASSERASNQPQHF
TRBV7-9	-	TRBJ2-3	TGTGCCAGCAGCTTATTGGGTAGTACAGATACGCAGTATTTT	CASSLLGSTDTQYF
TRBV5-5	-	TRBJ1-6	TGTGCCAGCAGCCAGACGTGGCTGGGACAAGATAATTCACCCCTCCACTTT	CASSQTWLGQDNSPLHF
TRBV13	TRBD1	TRBJ1-1	TGTGCCAGCAGCTTTATACCCGGACAGGGGAAGAGGACTGAAGCTTTCTTT	CASSFIPGQGKRTEAFF